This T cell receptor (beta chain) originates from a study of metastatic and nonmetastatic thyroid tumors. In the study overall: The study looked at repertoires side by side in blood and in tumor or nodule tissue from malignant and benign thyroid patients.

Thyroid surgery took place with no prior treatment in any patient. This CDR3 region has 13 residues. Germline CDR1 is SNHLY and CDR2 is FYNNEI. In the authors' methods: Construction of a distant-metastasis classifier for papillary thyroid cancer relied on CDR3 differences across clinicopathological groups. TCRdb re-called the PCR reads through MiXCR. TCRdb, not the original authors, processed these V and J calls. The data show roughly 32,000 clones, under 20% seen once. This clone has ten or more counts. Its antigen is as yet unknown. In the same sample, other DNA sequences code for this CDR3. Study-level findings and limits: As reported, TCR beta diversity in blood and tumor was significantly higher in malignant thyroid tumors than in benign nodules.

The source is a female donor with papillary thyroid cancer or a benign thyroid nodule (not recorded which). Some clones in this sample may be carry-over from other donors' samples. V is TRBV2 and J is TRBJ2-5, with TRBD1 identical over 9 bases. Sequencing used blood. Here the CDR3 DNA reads TGTGCTGCGGGACAGGGCCCGGAAGAGACCCAGTACTTC. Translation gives CAAGQGPEETQYF.